This section outlines one T cell receptor beta chain sequence together with its context. Patients from Seattle were sampled longitudinally, starting during active infection. V was pared by 4 bases and J by 5 bases, with 20 bases between. This CDR3 comprises 16 residues. Per the germline V gene, CDR1 is SGHNT and CDR2 is YYREEE (reference sequence). Per the authors' pipeline: Reference gene primer amplification in the assay estimated nucleated cell counts. Clones were sequenced by immunoSEQ multiplex PCR, and TCRdb holds only the in-frame ones, with some missing. V, J and clone size are taken as reported in that table, and D and trimming were inferred from the DNA itself. In the table there are around 200,000 clones, over 65% of which are singletons. This entry is derived from a study of blood T cell repertoires in COVID-19. Across the study: The United States, Italy and Spain were the sources of the acute and convalescent COVID-19 samples. PBMCs, B-cell-depleted T cells, or T cells were the source of the cDNA or gDNA that made up the material.

The chain carries TRBV5-4 and TRBJ2-3, with a tentative D call TRBD2 (6 bases). The sequence was obtained from an older person with COVID-19, enrolled during active disease. Sequencing input: peripheral blood. CDR3 amino acids: CASSREGGPGVDTQYF. For the CDR3, the DNA is TGTGCCAGCAGCAGAGAAGGAGGGCCTGGTGTAGATACGCAGTATTTT.